One TCR beta chain is described in this entry. No cognate antigen has been identified for it. There are no base qualities to consult, and no much larger clone falls within one base. At the junction V is shortened by 4 bases and J by 9 bases; bases outside the gene matches: 9. Spanning cysteine to phenylalanine, the CDR3 consists of 16 amino acids. CDR3 DNA is the only sequence kept; it has 48 bases, read in frame from the first base. In the germline V gene, CDR1 corresponds to SGHAT and CDR2 to FQNNGV. The sample's time point label, in plain terms: about 28 days (+/-7) after the second vaccine dose. AZD1222 recipients with second doses at about 4 weeks or about 12 weeks were pooled, because spike-specific TCR depth and breadth did not differ between schedules. Samples from vaccinated people were obtained from the UK trials COV001 and COV002, which included a single-blind randomized controlled phase 2/3 trial of AZD1222 (ChAdOx1 nCoV-19) in healthy adults. Trial participant PBMC samples were collected at day 0 and day 28 after the second dose for TCRbeta chain sequencing.

This entry belongs to a study of T cell responses to AZD1222 COVID-19 vaccine (dated by TCRdb to about 2021). Regarding the study in general: A total of 233 trial participants underwent TCR sequencing, of whom 207 received two doses of AZD1222 and roughly 25 received two doses of the MenACWY control vaccine. Trial participants were enrolled by age into subgroups of 18-55, 56-69 and 70-plus years, and around 140, 26 and 57 TCR-sequenced participants, respectively, were included in these subgroups. Points the paper makes about the study in general: No day 14 peak-response samples were available, so repertoires were characterized only after the peak T cell response. CD4 TCRs associated with the vaccine covered the entire spike protein, and the dominant responses were in regions 160-218 and 743-854. The 56-69-year group was small, and its depth increase did not reach significance, likely because of low power. Reportedly, almost half of the unique spike-specific TCRs recognized epitopes lying outside the regions that are mutated in the B.1.351 and B.1.1.7 variants. Most participants were white British and females outnumbered males, and the authors suggested that clonal diversity may have been underestimated. After two AZD1222 doses, both the breadth and the depth of spike-specific TCRs were significantly higher than at day 0 and than in MenACWY recipients. Conclusions about previously exposed vaccinees are limited, since just 6 or 7 AZD1222 recipients were seropositive for SARS-CoV-2 at baseline.

The CDR3 regions of human TCRbeta chains were analyzed by immunosequencing. In the original analysis: Repertoire TCRs were checked for matches against a reference library of SARS-CoV-2-specific TCRs that had been generated using the MIRA antigen-specificity platform. Breadth was defined as the fraction of unique TCRs that were SARS-CoV-2-associated. Depth was defined as the fraction of total T cells that were SARS-CoV-2-associated. Using the MIRA data, each spike-specific TCR was mapped to the spike region that the TCR reacts to and placed in a CD4 or CD8 class. Log10-transformed breadth and depth values were compared by one-way ANOVA with Sidak's multiple comparisons tests. What TCRdb holds here is the immuneACCESS table cut down to in-frame rearrangements. Part of the clones is not present; checked against another copy, under half of the missing clones reflect an unresolved V gene, and the others are unexplained. The V and J calls and clone size come from that table; D and trimming were worked out from the DNA. The sample table contains roughly 100,000 clones; only one count was recorded for 88% of them. Of the sample, 16% falls within the top ten clones.

The starting material was peripheral blood, obtained 28 days after the second AZD1222 dose. The source is an adult who received the AZD1222 COVID-19 vaccine. In this chain, TRBV11-2 is recombined with TRBJ2-1; the central 13 bases match TRBD2. The nucleotide sequence reads as follows: TGTGCCAGCAGCTCCATTTGGACTAGCGGGAGCCTTGAGCAGTTCTTC. This is translated as CASSSIWTSGSLEQFF.